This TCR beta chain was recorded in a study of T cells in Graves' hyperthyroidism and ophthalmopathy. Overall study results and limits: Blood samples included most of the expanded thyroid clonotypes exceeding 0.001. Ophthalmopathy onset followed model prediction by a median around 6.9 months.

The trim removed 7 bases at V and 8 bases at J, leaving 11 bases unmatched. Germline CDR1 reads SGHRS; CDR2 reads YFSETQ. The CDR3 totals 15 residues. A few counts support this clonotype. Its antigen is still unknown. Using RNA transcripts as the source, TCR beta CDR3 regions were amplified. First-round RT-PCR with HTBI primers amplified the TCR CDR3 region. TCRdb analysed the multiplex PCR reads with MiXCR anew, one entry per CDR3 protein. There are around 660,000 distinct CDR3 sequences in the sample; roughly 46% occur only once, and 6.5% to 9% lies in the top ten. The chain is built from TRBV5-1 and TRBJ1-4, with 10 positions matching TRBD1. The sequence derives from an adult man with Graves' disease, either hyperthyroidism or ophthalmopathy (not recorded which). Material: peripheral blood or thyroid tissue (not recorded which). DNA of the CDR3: TGCGCCAGCCGCGACGGGACAGGGGAGGGGGAAAAACTGTTTTTT. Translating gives CASRDGTGEGEKLFF.